This T cell receptor (beta chain) was recorded in a study of blood T cell repertoires in COVID-19. Produced via immunoSEQ multiplex PCR; TCRdb's table is partial and in-frame only. The sample yields 150,000 to 200,000 clones, about 85% seen once. Sequenced material: peripheral blood. This TCR derives from a human donor with acute or convalescent COVID-19. The donor label of this sample is uncertain.

DNA for the CDR3: TGCGCCAGCAGCGTCCCCCCGGGGTCAGCTTTCTTT. Protein: CASSVPPGSAFF. The V call is TRBV5-1, the J call TRBJ1-1; D call uncertain. CDR3 size: 12 residues. The germline V gene encodes CDR1 SGHRS and CDR2 YFSETQ. Trimming stripped 4 bases from V and 10 bases from J, with 14 bases between.